This TCR beta chain is from a study of blood T cells in healthy people across ages. Overall study results and limits: Greater diversity and more naive CD4+ cells were seen in long-lived donors than in aged donors. Across the age range, TCR beta diversity per million T cells fell in a roughly linear way.

Together with a sample-barcoded 5' primer, a J-beta primer mix was included in a second PCR lasting roughly 6 to 12 cycles. TCRdb re-derived calls from the 5' RACE reads in MiXCR, one entry per CDR3 protein. Of some 940,000 distinct CDR3 sequences detected, roughly 28% appear once; the ten largest clones hold approximately 10%. The table lists this clonotype with a few counts. What it recognizes is unknown. The sample, approximately 11 milliliters of peripheral blood, was drawn from each donor. These records were also assigned to another study, of T cells of mothers and their children. As that report states: Researchers found no T cell clones that were persistent and microchimeric.

The sequenced sample was blood. The TCR comes from a woman between 35 and 50 years old in good health.

CDR3 loop: CASSHTKGPGYTF. CDR3 coding DNA: TGCGCCAGCAGCCACACAAAGGGGCCGGGCTACACCTTC. The gene calls are TRBV4-1 and TRBJ1-2; the D gene is possibly TRBD1 (5 bases). V was clipped by 3 bases and J by 8 bases, with 13 bases between them. This CDR3 is 13 amino acids long. Germline assignment: CDR1 MGHRA and CDR2 YSYEKL.